These T cell receptor beta chains were read from a single sample in a study of blood T cells in healthy people across ages. TCRdb passed the 5' RACE reads through MiXCR, listing each CDR3 protein once. The sample carries about 1.8 million distinct CDR3 sequences, just under 50% recorded once. Sequences were obtained from blood. The receptors were sampled from a woman aged 40 to 55 in good health. Both conserved end residues are part of each CDR3. The order of the fields is D gene, clone size, J gene, V gene, CDR3 protein, CDR3 DNA. D genes are given only for firm matches. A row's size may be missing; if present it is once, few, many or a size class.

TRBD2	few	TRBJ2-6	TRBV29-1	CSVERAGVGANVLTF	TGCAGCGTTGAGCGAGCGGGGGTTGGGGCCAACGTCCTGACTTTC
TRBD2	-	TRBJ2-3	TRBV4-3	CASSQVASGGAFDTQYF	TGCGCCAGCAGCCAAGTGGCTAGCGGGGGGGCATTCGATACGCAGTATTTT
-	once	TRBJ2-7	TRBV27	CASRQAGYEQYF	TGTGCCAGCAGGCAGGCCGGTTACGAGCAGTACTTC
TRBD1	once	TRBJ1-2	TRBV12-3/TRBV12-4	CASSLWEGGGYTF	TGTGCCAGCAGTTTGTGGGAAGGGGGCGGCTACACCTTC
-	once	TRBJ2-7	TRBV20-1	CSARGETYEQYF	TGCAGTGCTAGAGGGGAAACCTACGAGCAGTACTTC
-	-	TRBJ2-5	TRBV29-1	CSGVPREAQYF	TGCAGCGGTGTACCGAGAGAAGCCCAGTACTTC
TRBD1	-	TRBJ2-4	TRBV4-2	CASSKGQDPGAQLAKNIQYF	TGTGCCAGCAGCAAGGGACAGGACCCGGGAGCCCAGCTAGCCAAAAACATTCAGTACTTC
-	-	TRBJ1-1	TRBV20-1	CSALGRIVAFF	TGCAGTGCCCTCGGACGGATTGTGGCTTTCTTT
-	-	TRBJ2-3	TRBV5-4	CASSRGDGNTQYF	TGTGCCAGCAGCCGAGGGGATGGGAATACGCAGTATTTT
TRBD2	-	TRBJ2-3	TRBV20-1	CSATKLAGVTDTQYF	TGCAGTGCTACCAAACTAGCGGGGGTTACAGATACGCAGTATTTT
TRBD2	-	TRBJ2-1	TRBV4-1	CASSQDEDVRLAYSEQFF	TGCGCCAGCAGCCAAGATGAGGACGTAAGACTAGCCTACAGTGAGCAGTTCTTC
-	-	TRBJ2-7	TRBV20-1	CTVLSDSSYEQYF	TGCACCGTACTGAGCGACAGCTCCTACGAGCAGTACTTC
-	-	TRBJ1-2	TRBV9	CANSVALANYGYTF	TGTGCCAACAGCGTAGCTCTGGCTAACTATGGCTACACCTTC
-	-	TRBJ2-5	TRBV10-3	CATQGVGETQYF	TGTGCCACCCAAGGGGTGGGAGAGACCCAGTACTTC
TRBD2	-	TRBJ2-1	TRBV3-1	CASKTSGSNNEQFF	TGTGCCAGCAAGACTAGCGGGTCCAACAATGAGCAGTTCTTC
-	-	TRBJ2-7	TRBV20-1	CSAQGQGSYEQYF	TGCAGTGCTCAGGGGCAGGGATCCTACGAGCAGTACTTC
-	-	TRBJ2-7	TRBV25-1	CASSVGRQALHEQYF	TGTGCCAGCAGTGTCGGGAGACAGGCACTCCACGAGCAGTACTTC
TRBD1	many	TRBJ2-4	TRBV6-2/TRBV6-3	CASSRTGAAKNIQYF	TGTGCCAGCAGCCGGACAGGGGCGGCCAAAAACATTCAGTACTTC
TRBD2	-	TRBJ2-5	TRBV3-1	CASSQDYEGGETQYF	TGTGCCAGCAGCCAAGATTACGAGGGAGGGGAGACCCAGTACTTC
TRBD1	-	TRBJ1-2	TRBV27	CASSVLRTGGNYGYTF	TGTGCCAGCAGTGTTCTTAGGACAGGGGGAAACTATGGCTACACCTTC
-	-	TRBJ2-5	TRBV18	CASSPLQQAQETQYF	TGTGCCAGCTCACCACTCCAACAGGCACAAGAGACCCAGTACTTC
-	few	TRBJ1-4	TRBV20-1	CSAAHPGEKLFF	TGCAGTGCTGCGCATCCCGGTGAAAAACTGTTTTTT
-	few	TRBJ2-5	TRBV7-8	CASKNGRIQETQYF	TGTGCCAGCAAAAATGGACGGATCCAAGAGACCCAGTACTTC
TRBD2	few	TRBJ2-1	TRBV7-2	CASSPQGLAGGHEQFF	TGTGCCAGCAGCCCACAGGGACTAGCGGGGGGTCATGAGCAGTTCTTC
-	-	TRBJ1-1	TRBV11-2	CASSFPVRAEGLSEAFF	TGTGCCAGCAGCTTTCCCGTTAGGGCCGAGGGTTTGTCTGAAGCTTTCTTT
TRBD1	-	TRBJ2-7	TRBV3-1	CASSRFRDRGSEQYF	TGTGCCAGCAGCCGTTTCCGGGACAGGGGCTCCGAGCAGTACTTC
TRBD2	-	TRBJ2-7	TRBV7-2	CASSLTLAGGGNEQYF	TGTGCCAGCAGCTTGACTCTAGCGGGGGGGGGCAATGAGCAGTACTTC
-	few	TRBJ2-6	TRBV6-5	CASSYKLRALSGANVLTF	TGTGCCAGCAGTTACAAACTTAGGGCCCTCTCTGGGGCCAACGTCCTGACTTTC
-	-	TRBJ2-5	TRBV6-2/TRBV6-3	CASIAGTQGGTQYF	TGTGCCAGCATTGCCGGGACGCAAGGGGGGACCCAGTACTTC
-	many	TRBJ2-5	TRBV4-1	CASSQGGDTTQETQYF	TGCGCCAGCAGCCAAGGAGGGGACACAACCCAAGAGACCCAGTACTTC
TRBD2	-	TRBJ2-1	TRBV19	CASSRTSGGISYNEQFF	TGTGCCAGTAGTAGGACTAGCGGGGGAATATCCTACAATGAGCAGTTCTTC
TRBD2	-	TRBJ2-1	TRBV11-2	CASSQIKGGGYNEQFF	TGTGCCAGCAGCCAGATTAAGGGCGGGGGCTACAATGAGCAGTTCTTC
TRBD1	few	TRBJ2-3	TRBV20-1	CSAQPIRDRVSTDTQYF	TGCAGTGCCCAACCCATACGGGACAGGGTTAGCACAGATACGCAGTATTTT
-	-	TRBJ2-1	TRBV13	CASSSRPGRDETQFF	TGTGCCAGCAGCTCCCGGCCTGGGAGAGATGAGACCCAGTTCTTC
TRBD2	-	TRBJ2-1	TRBV7-2	CASSSQAGGPYNEQFF	TGTGCCAGCAGCTCACAAGCGGGGGGCCCATACAATGAGCAGTTCTTC
-	few	TRBJ2-1	TRBV20-1	CSARDGGTQQFF	TGCAGTGCTAGAGATGGGGGGACACAGCAGTTCTTC
-	-	TRBJ2-3	TRBV7-6	CASSLSRGTTDTQYF	TGTGCCAGCAGCTTATCGAGGGGGACCACAGATACGCAGTATTTT
-	few	TRBJ2-5	TRBV2	CASSDTGIQETQYF	TGTGCCAGCAGTGACACTGGAATCCAAGAGACCCAGTACTTC
TRBD1	-	TRBJ1-2	TRBV12-3/TRBV12-4	CASRGDSSPRGYTF	TGTGCCAGCAGGGGGGACAGCTCGCCCCGTGGCTACACCTTC
-	-	TRBJ2-5	TRBV5-6	CASSLMRGIQETQYF	TGTGCCAGCAGCTTGATGAGGGGGATCCAAGAGACCCAGTACTTC
TRBD1	-	TRBJ2-3	TRBV6-6	CASLRDRGADTQYF	TGTGCCAGCTTACGGGACAGGGGAGCAGATACGCAGTATTTT
-	few	TRBJ2-6	TRBV7-2	CASSLGGGGSSGANVLTF	TGTGCCAGCAGCTTAGGGGGTGGGGGCAGCTCTGGGGCCAACGTCCTGACTTTC
-	few	TRBJ2-5	TRBV7-2	CASSLYGGAQLETQYF	TGTGCCAGCAGCTTATACGGTGGGGCCCAGCTGGAGACCCAGTACTTC
-	-	TRBJ1-3	TRBV6-5	CASSYLSGTRNTIYF	TGTGCCAGCAGTTACCTTTCTGGGACCCGAAACACCATATATTTT
TRBD1	-	TRBJ2-1	TRBV6-2/TRBV6-3	CASGDRENEQFF	TGTGCCAGCGGAGACAGGGAGAATGAGCAGTTCTTC
-	many	TRBJ2-7	TRBV29-1	CSVEGDKTYEQYF	TGCAGCGTTGAAGGGGACAAGACCTACGAGCAGTACTTC
-	-	TRBJ2-7	TRBV20-1	CSARLPSGLFSSYEQYF	TGCAGTGCTAGACTTCCATCAGGGTTGTTTAGCTCCTACGAGCAGTACTTC
-	few	TRBJ2-7	TRBV28	CATSRLKVDEQYF	TGTGCCACCTCACGCCTTAAGGTAGACGAGCAGTACTTC
TRBD1	many	TRBJ1-4	TRBV7-2	CASSFDRGNEKLFF	TGTGCCAGCAGCTTCGACAGGGGGAACGAAAAACTGTTTTTT
-	few	TRBJ1-2	TRBV7-2	CASRRGGDNYGYTF	TGTGCCAGCAGGCGAGGGGGAGATAACTATGGCTACACCTTC